This TCR beta chain was captured by sequencing in a study of OX40 agonist ivuxolimab in advanced cancers. On the study more broadly: Prior therapy, whether anti-PD-1, anti-PD-L1 or anti-CTLA-4, was allowed, and roughly 40% had some.

TCRdb keeps only in-frame clones here, not all; method: immunoSEQ multiplex PCR. The sample shows 30,000 to 45,000 clones, around 87% of them seen only once. V was shortened by 0 bases and J by 6 bases, with 15 bases between the two germline ends. Germline V gene data show CDR1 as GTSNPN and CDR2 as SVGIG (reference sequence). The CDR3 loop spans 14 amino acids. General study points: Among the least clonally expanded were partial responders at 0.1-3.0 mg/kg. Both CD4+ and CD8+ T cell populations in blood had undergone clonal expansion by week 6 at 0.1 to 3.0 mg/kg.

With regard to this clone: Its antigen is as yet unknown.

Sequenced here: CD4+ or CD8+ T cells sorted from blood, sampled in a trial of the OX40 agonist ivuxolimab. This sequence originates from an adult with an advanced solid tumor such as melanoma, head and neck, liver or kidney cancer. This chain joins TRBV30 and TRBJ2-7, with unresolved D. The CDR3 nucleotides are TGTGCCTGGAGTGTACCGGGTGCTACGCGCGAGCAGTACTTC. It translates to CAWSVPGATREQYF.